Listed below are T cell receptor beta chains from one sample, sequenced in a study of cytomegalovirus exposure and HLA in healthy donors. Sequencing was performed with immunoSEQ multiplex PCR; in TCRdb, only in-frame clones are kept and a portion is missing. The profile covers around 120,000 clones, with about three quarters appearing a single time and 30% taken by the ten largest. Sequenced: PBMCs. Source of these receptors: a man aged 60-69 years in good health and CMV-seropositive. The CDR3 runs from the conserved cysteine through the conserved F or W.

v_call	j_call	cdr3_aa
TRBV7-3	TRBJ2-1	CASSLTKSSYNEQFF
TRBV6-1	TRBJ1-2	CASSVIGAPNYGYTF
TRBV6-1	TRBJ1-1	CASSQGADTEAFF
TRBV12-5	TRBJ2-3	CASGTYRGLSTDTQYF
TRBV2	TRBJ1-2	CASQGAGYGYTF
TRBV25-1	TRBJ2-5	CASSERTGGKGTQYF
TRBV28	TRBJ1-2	CASSPGAANYGYTF
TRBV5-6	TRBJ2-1	CASSGDRGIDEQFF
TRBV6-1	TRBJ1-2	CASSEQVGEYTF
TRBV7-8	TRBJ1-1	CASSLVGLNTEAFF
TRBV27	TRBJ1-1	CASSDGPGQVMNTEAFF
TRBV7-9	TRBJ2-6	CASSSDRFKSSGANVLTF
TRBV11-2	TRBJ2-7	CASSRRRDRTYEQYF
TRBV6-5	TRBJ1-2	CASRPGGGVYGYTF
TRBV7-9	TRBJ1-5	CASSWTGDQPQHF
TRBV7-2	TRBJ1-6	CASSVRNSPLHF
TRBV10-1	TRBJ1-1	CASSDRGVTEAFF